Shown below are 27 T cell receptor beta chains from a single sample sequenced in a study of blood T cell repertoires in COVID-19. Method: immunoSEQ multiplex PCR; TCRdb's copy keeps in-frame clones and lacks some. The top ten hold roughly 8.9% of the sample, which has 150,000 or so clones, roughly 81% seen once. Material: peripheral blood. The receptors here all came from a woman between 45 and 60 years old with active or convalescent COVID-19.

The genes are TRBV6-1 and TRBJ1-2; no reliable D call. Germline V gives CDR1 MNHNS, CDR2 SASEGT. This CDR3 spans 12 amino acids. With 1 base removed from V and 4 bases from J, the gap between germline ends came to 4 bases. The CDR3 spells CASSEDSYGYTF. CDR3 in DNA: TGTGCCAGCAGTGAAGACAGCTATGGCTACACCTTC.

This sequence joins TRBV4-3 and TRBJ2-2, with D possibly TRBD1 on 5 matching bases. CDR1 LGHNA and CDR2 YSLEER come from the germline V gene. Deletions cut 6 bases from V and 1 base from J, with 9 bases between. This CDR3 is built from 14 residues. CDR3 sequence reads: CASSLDRNTGELFF. DNA for the CDR3: TGCGCCAGCAGTCTTGACAGGAACACCGGGGAGCTGTTTTTT.

This clone was counted a few times. The V and J genes are TRBV30 and TRBJ1-2; 7 bases line up with TRBD1. With 4 bases clipped from V and 4 bases from J, the junction kept 12 bases outside the gene matches. Per germline, CDR1 GTSNPN and CDR2 SVGIG (reference sequence). The CDR3 covers 15 residues. The CDR3 spells CAWMRQGGIGYGYTF. The CDR3, as DNA: TGTGCCTGGATGAGGCAGGGGGGCATCGGCTATGGCTACACCTTC.

The chain employs TRBV9 and TRBJ2-5; tentative D call: TRBD2 (6 bases). From germline, CDR1 is SGDLS and CDR2 YYNGEE. This CDR3 contains 15 residues. Trimming left V 4 bases short and J 0 bases short, with 13 bases between. The CDR3 here is CASSLGDLNQETQYF. The CDR3 DNA reads as TGTGCCAGCAGCCTTGGGGACTTAAACCAAGAGACCCAGTACTTC.

The gene calls are TRBV20-1 and TRBJ2-7; D may be TRBD2 (5 bases). V was clipped by 3 bases and J by 7 bases, with 13 bases between them. CDR1 and CDR2 (germline): DFQATT, SNEGSKA (reference sequence). This CDR3 has 12 amino acids. This CDR3 reads CSASMTPGEQYF. In DNA, the CDR3 is TGCAGTGCTAGTATGACACCGGGGGAGCAGTACTTC.

The chain recombines TRBV28 with TRBJ1-5; TRBD1 matches 7 bases. The V gene end was trimmed by 4 bases and the J gene end by 2 bases; junction bases not matched to a gene: 5. CDR3 length equals 15 residues. The germline V gene has CDR1 MDHEN and CDR2 SYDVKM. CDR3 in amino acids: CASSSLGQGNQPQHF. The CDR3 nucleotides are TGTGCCAGCAGTTCCCTAGGACAGGGCAATCAGCCCCAGCATTTT.

The rearrangement uses TRBV7-2 and TRBJ2-1; 11 bases agree with TRBD2. V lost 4 bases, J lost 7 bases, and 6 bases stayed unmatched. This CDR3 is built from 15 residues. Germline lookup yields CDR1 SGHTA and CDR2 FQGNSA. CDR3 sequence: CASSSGTSGFNEQFF. The DNA for the CDR3 is TGTGCCAGCAGCTCCGGGACTAGCGGATTTAATGAGCAGTTCTTC.

The genes are TRBV15 and TRBJ2-1; 7 bases align to TRBD2. V lost 1 base to trimming and J lost 9 bases; unmatched junction nucleotides: 6. This CDR3 region has 14 residues. The V gene's germline CDR1 is LNHNV and CDR2 YYDKDF (reference sequence). CDR3 region: CATSRGLAGVEQFF. As DNA, the CDR3 is TGTGCCACCAGCAGAGGACTAGCAGGCGTTGAGCAGTTCTTC.

This clone has just a few counts. This chain connects TRBV9 to TRBJ1-2; 7 nucleotides align to TRBD1. V gave up 4 bases and J gave up 5 bases; unmatched junction bases: 8. This CDR3 comprises 14 residues. Germline CDR1 SGDLS, CDR2 YYNGEE. CDR3 in DNA: TGTGCCAGCAGCCCAGGGACAGCTAGTTATGGCTACACCTTC. Its translation: CASSPGTASYGYTF.

This chain joins TRBV5-1 and TRBJ2-7, with D tentatively TRBD2 (6 bases). Trimming took 0 bases from V and 5 from J, leaving 6 bases between them. This CDR3 has 12 residues. The germline CDR1 and CDR2 sequences are SGHRS and YFSETQ. The CDR3 loop is CASSLGEDEQYF. CDR3 coding DNA: TGCGCCAGCAGCTTGGGGGAGGACGAGCAGTACTTC.

This sequence joins TRBV27 and TRBJ1-3; D possibly corresponds to TRBD1 (6 bases). Germline assignment: CDR1 MNHEY and CDR2 SMNVEV (reference sequence). The V end was cut by 6 bases, the J end by 0 bases, with 18 bases between. This CDR3 comprises 17 residues. CDR3 protein: CASRTGQPFSSGNTIYF. CDR3 nucleotide sequence: TGTGCCAGCAGGACCGGACAGCCTTTTTCCTCTGGAAACACCATATATTTT.

The table lists this clone with many counts. The chain uses TRBV5-1 and TRBJ1-2; possibly TRBD1 for D (5 bases). The ends were cut back, 1 base at V and 10 bases at J, with 20 bases in the middle. This CDR3 spans 15 amino acids. The germline CDR1 and CDR2 sequences are SGHRS and YFSETQ. The CDR3 coding sequence is TGCGCCAGCAGCTTGACGTGGGGTCAGATGGGGCTCTACACCTTC. Its protein is CASSLTWGQMGLYTF. Based on the CDR3 plus reference TRBV5-1 and TRBJ1-2, the full variable domain is KAGVTQTPRYLIKTRGQQVTLSCSPISGHRSVSWYQQTPGQGLQFLFEYFSETQRNKGNFPGRFSGRQFSNSRSEMNVSTLELGDSALYLCASSLTWGQMGLYTFGSGTRLTVV.

V is TRBV4-3 and J is TRBJ1-2; 7 nucleotides line up with TRBD1. This CDR3 region has 15 residues. Germline V CDR1 and CDR2: LGHNA, YSLEER. The V gene end was trimmed by 0 bases and the J gene end by 11 bases; junction bases not matched to a gene: 12. The CDR3 nucleotides are TGCGCCAGCAGCCAAGATCTTCAGGGGGTGGTCAGATACACCTTC. Its protein product is CASSQDLQGVVRYTF.

This clone was observed a handful of times. This chain connects TRBV27 to TRBJ2-1, with 8 bases lining up with TRBD2. The CDR3 is 17 residues long. The ends lost 4 bases at V and 1 base at J; junction bases unmatched: 9. Germline V gene data show CDR1 as MNHEY and CDR2 as SMNVEV (reference sequence). The CDR3, as DNA: TGTGCCAGCAGTTCCCGGGGAGCGGGGGTATCCTACAATGAGCAGTTCTTC. This codes for CASSSRGAGVSYNEQFF.

This chain joins TRBV4-1 and TRBJ2-2; TRBD1 is a possible D gene (6 bases). Germline CDR1 reads MGHRA; CDR2 reads YSYEKL. The CDR3 loop spans 16 amino acids. Trimming took 2 bases from V and 0 from J, leaving 10 bases between them. Here the CDR3 reads CASSQRTDSNTGELFF. The DNA for the CDR3 is TGCGCCAGCAGCCAAAGGACAGACTCGAACACCGGGGAGCTGTTTTTT.

The CDR3 DNA sequence: TGTGCCAGCAGCGCTTGGAGACCGAGGCGGGCCCAGCCCCAGCATTTT. Its translation is CASSAWRPRRAQPQHF. This rearrangement joins TRBV9 to TRBJ1-5; no definite D call. Trimming pared 3 bases from V and 7 bases from J, leaving 20 bases between. The V gene's germline CDR1 is SGDLS and CDR2 YYNGEE. The CDR3 consists of 16 residues.

The chain employs TRBV19 and TRBJ1-2; 7 positions agree with TRBD1. The germline CDR1 and CDR2 sequences are LNHDA and SQIVND (reference sequence). Germline trimming cut 2 bases from V and 8 bases from J; bases unmatched to any gene: 11. CDR3 size: 15 residues. CDR3 protein: CASSIRTYRGAGYTF. The CDR3 nucleotides are TGTGCCAGTAGTATACGAACGTACAGGGGAGCAGGCTACACCTTC.

The chain employs TRBV12-5 and TRBJ2-5, with 7 bases identical to TRBD2. The junction had 9 bases not matched to a gene; V was cut back by 0 bases and J by 5 bases. In germline, CDR1 is LGHNT, CDR2 FRNRAP. The CDR3 is 16 amino acids. CDR3 in amino acids: CASGLVAPGGLETQYF. CDR3 in DNA: TGTGCTAGTGGTTTGGTAGCCCCCGGGGGGTTGGAGACCCAGTACTTC. The whole variable domain, filled in from reference TRBV12-5 and TRBJ2-5, reads DARVTQTPRHKVTEMGQEVTMRCQPILGHNTVFWYRQTMMQGLELLAYFRNRAPLDDSGMPKDRFSAEMPDATLATLKIQPSEPRDSAVYFCASGLVAPGGLETQYFGPGTRLLVL.

This chain connects TRBV19 to TRBJ1-5, with 12 bases lining up with TRBD1. The CDR3 has 20 residues. J gave up 1 base and V 6 bases, and 16 bases lay outside the gene matches. In germline, CDR1 is LNHDA, CDR2 SQIVND (reference sequence). The CDR3 is CASRHSGTGGSFLSNQPQHF. The CDR3 DNA follows: TGTGCCAGTAGGCATTCAGGGACAGGGGGCTCTTTTTTGAGCAATCAGCCCCAGCATTTT.

The chain recombines TRBV2 with TRBJ1-6, with a tentative D call TRBD1 (5 bases). Germline V gene data show CDR1 as SNHLY and CDR2 as FYNNEI. V gave up 4 bases and J gave up 6 bases, with 7 bases separating them. This CDR3 comprises 13 residues. CDR3 protein: CASSVGGNSPLHF. In nucleotides, the CDR3 is TGTGCCAGCAGTGTGGGGGGTAATTCACCCCTCCACTTT.

The chain carries TRBV5-6 and TRBJ1-6; TRBD1 agrees at 9 bases. CDR1 is SGHDT and CDR2 is YYEEEE in the germline V gene. This CDR3 has 16 residues. V shed 3 bases and J 10 bases; nucleotides not matched to a gene: 11. As DNA, the CDR3 is TGTGCCAGCAGCTCGCTCGGGGACAGGGTAGGCTCACCCCTCCACTTT. It encodes CASSSLGDRVGSPLHF.

The chain has TRBV28 and TRBJ1-4; 10 bases align to TRBD1. In germline, CDR1 is MDHEN, CDR2 SYDVKM. This CDR3 has 14 amino acids. The V segment lost 8 bases and the J segment 7 bases; nucleotides outside the gene matches: 7. The CDR3 spells CASRTGQGGEKLFF. The DNA of the CDR3 is TGTGCCAGCCGAACCGGACAGGGGGGTGAAAAACTGTTTTTT.

The rearrangement uses TRBV6-5 and TRBJ1-6; TRBD1 agrees at 7 bases. CDR1 and CDR2 from the germline V gene are MNHEY and SVGAGI. This CDR3 region has 15 residues. J gave up 7 bases and V 6 bases, and 9 bases lay outside the gene matches. CDR3 residues: CASRPTGLNNSPLHF. The CDR3, as DNA: TGTGCCAGCAGGCCGACAGGGCTAAACAATTCACCCCTCCACTTT.

This clone was counted once. This chain uses TRBV5-1 with TRBJ2-1; D is unresolved. With 2 bases removed from V and 4 bases from J, the gap between germline ends came to 4 bases. This CDR3 is built from 12 residues. Germline V gives CDR1 SGHRS, CDR2 YFSETQ. The CDR3 reads CASSFQYNEQFF. In nucleotides, the CDR3 is TGCGCCAGCAGCTTTCAGTACAATGAGCAGTTCTTC.

This clone is a singleton in its sample. V and J are TRBV23-1 and TRBJ1-2, with a weak D call TRBD1 (6 bases). TRBV23-1 is treated as an ORF (open reading frame) with a function not yet certain. The CDR3 totals 15 residues. V shed 1 base and J shed 4 bases, with 13 bases lying between them. The DNA of the CDR3 is TGCGCCAGCAGTCAATGTCACAGGGTTCGCTATGGCTACACCTTC. This codes for CASSQCHRVRYGYTF.

This chain connects TRBV18 to TRBJ2-7, with 10 bases fitting TRBD2. The ends lost 4 bases at V and 5 bases at J; junction bases unmatched: 8. The CDR3 is 15 residues long. CDR1 is KGHSH, CDR2 LQKENI, per germline. In DNA, the CDR3 is TGTGCCAGCTCACTTAGCGGGGGGAACCGCCACGAGCAGTACTTC. It is translated as CASSLSGGNRHEQYF.

The V and J genes are TRBV5-6 and TRBJ2-7; TRBD1 aligns across 9 bases. From germline, CDR1 is SGHDT and CDR2 YYEEEE. This CDR3 contains 14 residues. V dropped 1 base and J dropped 3; count of bases not matched to a gene: 2. The CDR3 sequence: CASSLPGQGYEQYF. In DNA form, the CDR3 reads TGTGCCAGCAGCTTGCCGGGACAGGGCTACGAGCAGTACTTC.